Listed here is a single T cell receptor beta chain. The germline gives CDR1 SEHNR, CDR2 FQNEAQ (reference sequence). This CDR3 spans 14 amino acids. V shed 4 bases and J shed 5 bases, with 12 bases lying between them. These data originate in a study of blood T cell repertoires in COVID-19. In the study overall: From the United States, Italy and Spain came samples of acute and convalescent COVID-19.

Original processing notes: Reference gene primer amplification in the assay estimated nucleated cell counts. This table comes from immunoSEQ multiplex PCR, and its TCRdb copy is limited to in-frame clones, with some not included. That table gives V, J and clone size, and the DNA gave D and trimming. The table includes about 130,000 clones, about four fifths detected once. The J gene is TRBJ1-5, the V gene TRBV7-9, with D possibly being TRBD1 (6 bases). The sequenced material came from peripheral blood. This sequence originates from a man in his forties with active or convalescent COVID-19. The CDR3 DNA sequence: TGTGCCAGCAGCTACACAGGGTCGGATCAGCCCCAGCATTTT. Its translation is CASSYTGSDQPQHF.